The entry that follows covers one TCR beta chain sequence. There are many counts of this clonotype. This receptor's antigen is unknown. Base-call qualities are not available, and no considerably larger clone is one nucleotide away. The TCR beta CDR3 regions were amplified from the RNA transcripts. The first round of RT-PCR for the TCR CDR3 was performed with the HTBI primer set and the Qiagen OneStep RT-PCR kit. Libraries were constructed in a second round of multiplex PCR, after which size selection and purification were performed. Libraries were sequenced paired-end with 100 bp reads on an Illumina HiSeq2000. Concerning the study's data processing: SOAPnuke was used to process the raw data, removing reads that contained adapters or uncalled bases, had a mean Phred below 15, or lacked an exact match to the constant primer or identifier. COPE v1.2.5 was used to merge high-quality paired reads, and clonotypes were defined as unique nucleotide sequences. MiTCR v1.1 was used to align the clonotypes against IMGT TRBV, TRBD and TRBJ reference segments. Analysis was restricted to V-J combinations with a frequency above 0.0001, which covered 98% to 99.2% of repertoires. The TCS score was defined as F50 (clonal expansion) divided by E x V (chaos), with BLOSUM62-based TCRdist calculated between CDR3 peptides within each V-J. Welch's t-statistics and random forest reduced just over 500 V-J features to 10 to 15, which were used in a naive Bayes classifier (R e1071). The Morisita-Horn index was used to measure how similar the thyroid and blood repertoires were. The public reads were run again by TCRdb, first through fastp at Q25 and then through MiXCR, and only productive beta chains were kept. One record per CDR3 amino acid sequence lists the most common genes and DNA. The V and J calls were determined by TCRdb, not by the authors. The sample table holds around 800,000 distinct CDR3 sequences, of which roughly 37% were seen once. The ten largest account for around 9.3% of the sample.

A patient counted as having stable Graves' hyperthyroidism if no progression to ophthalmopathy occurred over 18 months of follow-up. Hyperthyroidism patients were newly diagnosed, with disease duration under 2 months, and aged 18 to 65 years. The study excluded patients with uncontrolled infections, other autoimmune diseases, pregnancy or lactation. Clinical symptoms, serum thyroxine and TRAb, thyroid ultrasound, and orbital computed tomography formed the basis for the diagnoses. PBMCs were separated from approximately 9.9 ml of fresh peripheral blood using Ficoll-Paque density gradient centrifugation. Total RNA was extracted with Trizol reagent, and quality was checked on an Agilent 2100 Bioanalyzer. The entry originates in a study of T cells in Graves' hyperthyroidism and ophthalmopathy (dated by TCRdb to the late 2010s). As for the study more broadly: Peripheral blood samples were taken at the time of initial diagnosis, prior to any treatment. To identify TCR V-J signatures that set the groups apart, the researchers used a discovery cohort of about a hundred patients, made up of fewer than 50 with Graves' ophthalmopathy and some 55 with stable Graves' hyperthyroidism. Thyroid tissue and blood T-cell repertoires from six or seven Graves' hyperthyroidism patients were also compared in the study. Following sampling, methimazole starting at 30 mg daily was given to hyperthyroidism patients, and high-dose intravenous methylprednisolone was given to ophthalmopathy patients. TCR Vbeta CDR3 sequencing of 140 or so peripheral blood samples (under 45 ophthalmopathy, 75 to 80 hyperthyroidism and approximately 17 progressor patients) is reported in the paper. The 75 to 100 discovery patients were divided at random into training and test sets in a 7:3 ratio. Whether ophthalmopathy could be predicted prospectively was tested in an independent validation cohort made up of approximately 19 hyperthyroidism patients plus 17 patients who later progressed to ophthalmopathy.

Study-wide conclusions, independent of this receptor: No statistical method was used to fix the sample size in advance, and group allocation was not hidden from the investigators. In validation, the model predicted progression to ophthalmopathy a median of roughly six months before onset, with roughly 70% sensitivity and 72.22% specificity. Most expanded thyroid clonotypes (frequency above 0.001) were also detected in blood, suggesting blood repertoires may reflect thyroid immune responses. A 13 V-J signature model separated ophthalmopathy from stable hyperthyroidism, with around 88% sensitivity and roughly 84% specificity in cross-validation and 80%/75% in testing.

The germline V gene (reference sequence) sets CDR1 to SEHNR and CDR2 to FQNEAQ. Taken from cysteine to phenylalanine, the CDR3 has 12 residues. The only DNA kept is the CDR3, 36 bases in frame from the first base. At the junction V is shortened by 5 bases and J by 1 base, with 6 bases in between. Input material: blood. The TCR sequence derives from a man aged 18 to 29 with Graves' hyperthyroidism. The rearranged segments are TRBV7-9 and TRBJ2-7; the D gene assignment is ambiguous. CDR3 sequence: CASSPLSYEQYF. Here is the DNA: TGTGCCAGCAGCCCGTTGTCCTACGAGCAGTACTTC.